These 20 T cell receptor beta chains were sequenced from one sample in a study of spatial heterogeneity in lung cancer. One entry per CDR3 protein results from TCRdb running MiXCR on the 5' RACE reads. The repertoire includes 30,000 to 40,000 distinct CDR3 sequences, roughly 5.5% of them detected once, and about a quarter sits in the top ten. As for time point: sample taken at primary tumor resection. Unsorted whole RNA from tumor, nontumor lung or frozen PBMC underwent sequencing. Sequences were derived from PBMCs, sampled at surgery. These TCRs come from a female donor with early-stage non-small cell lung cancer.

This clonotype came up many times. V and J are TRBV4-3 and TRBJ2-1; D unresolved. Germline V CDR1 and CDR2: LGHNA, YSLEER. This CDR3 has 14 amino acids. Trimming stripped 0 bases from V and 6 bases from J, with 9 bases between. The CDR3 spells CASSQDLDPNEQFF. Here the CDR3 DNA reads TGCGCCAGCAGCCAAGATCTGGACCCCAATGAGCAGTTCTTC.

This clonotype was picked up a small number of times. The chain employs TRBV6-1 and TRBJ2-5; D is perhaps TRBD1 (6 bases). V dropped 2 bases and J dropped 4 bases, with 17 bases sitting between them. This CDR3 comprises 16 residues. The germline V gene has CDR1 MNHNS and CDR2 SASEGT. The CDR3 loop reads CASSEKGHGAIETQYF. CDR3 in DNA: TGTGCCAGCAGTGAAAAGGGACATGGTGCGATAGAGACCCAGTACTTC.

This clonotype occurred a few times. The rearrangement links TRBV5-1 to TRBJ2-7; 8 bases line up with TRBD1. Per the germline V gene, CDR1 is SGHRS and CDR2 is YFSETQ. The CDR3 is made up of 14 amino acids. The V segment lost 0 bases and the J segment 5 bases; nucleotides outside the gene matches: 4. CDR3 coding DNA: TGCGCCAGCAGCTTGGGGCAGGGGGCACACGAGCAGTACTTC. Translation: CASSLGQGAHEQYF. Full variable domain (rest looked up from reference TRBV5-1 and TRBJ2-7): KAGVTQTPRYLIKTRGQQVTLSCSPISGHRSVSWYQQTPGQGLQFLFEYFSETQRNKGNFPGRFSGRQFSNSRSEMNVSTLELGDSALYLCASSLGQGAHEQYFGPGTRLTVT.

This clonotype was picked up many times. J is TRBJ2-3 and V is TRBV6-6; TRBD1 agrees at 10 bases. Germline V CDR1 and CDR2: MNHNY, SVGAGI (reference sequence). The CDR3 is 15 amino acids. The V and J ends lost 8 bases and 1 base, in that order; junction bases with no gene match: 6. CDR3 DNA: TGTGCCAGCCTTCTTGGGACAGGGGGCACAGATACGCAGTATTTT. It specifies CASLLGTGGTDTQYF.

This clonotype was observed at least ten times. CDR3 nucleotides: TGTGCCAGCAGCGTCTCCGGGACAGGTCTGGGGGAGCAGTACTTC. This sequence encodes CASSVSGTGLGEQYF. The V call is TRBV9, the J call TRBJ2-7; 8 nucleotides line up with TRBD1. From germline, CDR1 is SGDLS and CDR2 YYNGEE. The trim removed 2 bases at V and 7 bases at J, leaving 11 bases unmatched. The CDR3 totals 15 residues.

This clonotype was seen repeatedly, ten times or more. The chain is built from TRBV7-9 and TRBJ2-7, with 7 bases matching TRBD2. V lost 7 bases and J lost 0; bases outside the gene matches: 6. This CDR3 comprises 14 residues. Germline lookup yields CDR1 SEHNR and CDR2 FQNEAQ (reference sequence). The CDR3 reads CASTLGGSSYEQYF. CDR3 nucleotides: TGTGCCAGCACCCTGGGGGGGAGCTCCTACGAGCAGTACTTC.

This clonotype was seen ten or more times. This chain uses TRBV11-2 with TRBJ2-7; D is ambiguous. The CDR3 is made up of 12 amino acids. Trimming shortened V by 1 base and J by 7 bases, and 8 bases separated the two germline ends. The germline gives CDR1 SGHAT, CDR2 FQNNGV. The CDR3 bases are TGTGCCAGCAGCTTAGGCCATCGGGAGCAGTACTTC. Its translation: CASSLGHREQYF. The whole variable domain, remainder taken from reference TRBV11-2 and TRBJ2-7, is EAGVAQSPRYKIIEKRQSVAFWCNPISGHATLYWYQQILGQGPKLLIQFQNNGVVDDSQLPKDRFSAERLKGVDSTLKIQPAKLEDSAVYLCASSLGHREQYFGPGTRLTVT.

This clonotype appeared many times. The rearrangement links TRBV11-1 to TRBJ2-7; 12 bases map to TRBD2. After removal of 6 bases from V and 2 bases from J, the junction contained 5 bases not matched to a gene. The V gene's germline CDR1 is SGHAT and CDR2 FQDESV (reference sequence). This CDR3 is built from 15 residues. CDR3 bases: TGTGCCAGCAGTGCCCTAGCGGGGGGGCCCTACGAGCAGTACTTC. Translating gives CASSALAGGPYEQYF.

The V call is TRBV9, the J call TRBJ2-7, with D possibly being TRBD1 (6 bases). V was pared by 0 bases and J by 1 base, with 11 bases between. From germline, CDR1 is SGDLS and CDR2 YYNGEE. The CDR3 contains 15 residues. CDR3 sequence reads: CASSVEGGSSYEQYF. CDR3 nucleotides: TGTGCCAGCAGCGTAGAAGGGGGAAGTTCCTACGAGCAGTACTTC.

This clonotype showed up many times. CDR3 protein: CASSQDGLAGGNEQFF. Written as DNA, the CDR3 is TGCGCCAGCAGCCAAGATGGGCTAGCGGGGGGGAATGAGCAGTTCTTC. The J gene is TRBJ2-1, the V gene TRBV4-3; 12 positions agree with TRBD2. V lost 0 bases to trimming and J lost 7 bases; unmatched junction nucleotides: 4. The CDR3 is 16 residues long. The germline gives CDR1 LGHNA, CDR2 YSLEER.

This clonotype was observed a few times. The rearrangement joins TRBV5-4 to TRBJ1-2; D is possibly TRBD1 (5 bases). The germline V and J ends were trimmed by 4 bases and 4 bases, with 14 bases remaining between them. Germline CDR1 is SGHNT and CDR2 is YYREEE (reference sequence). The CDR3 covers 14 residues. CDR3 sequence reads: CASSGRDLIYGYTF. Here the CDR3 DNA reads TGTGCCAGCAGCGGCCGGGACCTAATCTATGGCTACACCTTC.

There are many counts of this clonotype. In nucleotides, the CDR3 is TGCAGTGCTAGCCTAGCGGGGATCGGTGAGCAGTACTTC. Translating it yields CSASLAGIGEQYF. The chain couples TRBV20-1 to TRBJ2-7, with 9 bases identical to TRBD2. J was trimmed by 7 bases and V by 3 bases; bases with no gene match: 7. Germline V gene sequence: CDR1 DFQATT, CDR2 SNEGSKA (reference sequence). The CDR3 consists of 13 residues.

This clonotype was detected ten times or more. The rearrangement uses TRBV20-1 and TRBJ1-6, with D possibly being TRBD1 (6 bases). This CDR3 contains 14 residues. In germline, CDR1 is DFQATT, CDR2 SNEGSKA (reference sequence). V lost 1 base and J lost 9, with 13 bases in between. DNA for the CDR3: TGCAGTGCTAGAGTAGGGGGGATAGGTTCACCCCTCCACTTT. It yields the protein CSARVGGIGSPLHF.

In this sample, this clonotype turned up many times. The chain joins TRBV30 to TRBJ2-5, with 11 bases aligning to TRBD2. After removal of 2 bases from V and 10 bases from J, the junction contained 15 bases not matched to a gene. Per germline, CDR1 GTSNPN and CDR2 SVGIG (reference sequence). This CDR3 is 16 amino acids long. The CDR3 nucleotides are TGTGCCTGGAGTACTAGCGGGGGCCCCGCAAGATCCGTCCAGTACTTC. Translated, it gives CAWSTSGGPARSVQYF.

This clonotype was recorded many times. The V and J genes are TRBV29-1 and TRBJ2-1; TRBD2 might be the D (6 bases). This CDR3 has 15 amino acids. Trimming stripped 2 bases from V and 4 bases from J, with 15 bases between. Germline values: CDR1 SQVTM, CDR2 ANQGSEA. As DNA, the CDR3 is TGCAGCGTTGAAAATCGGGACTCCTATTACAATGAGCAGTTCTTC. It codes for CSVENRDSYYNEQFF.

Ten or more counts support this clonotype. This sequence joins TRBV18 and TRBJ2-1, with 8 bases aligning to TRBD1. Per the germline V gene, CDR1 is KGHSH and CDR2 is LQKENI. The CDR3 totals 15 residues. J was trimmed by 10 bases and V by 3 bases; bases with no gene match: 11. This chain's CDR3 is CASSPRAGGRREQFF. CDR3 nucleotide sequence: TGTGCCAGCTCACCCCGGGCAGGGGGCCGCCGAGAGCAGTTCTTC.

The J gene is TRBJ2-7, the V gene TRBV20-1; D ambiguous. V lost 0 bases, J lost 0 bases, and 12 bases lay in between. CDR3 size: 15 residues. Germline CDR1 reads DFQATT; CDR2 reads SNEGSKA (reference sequence). Here the CDR3 DNA reads TGCAGTGCTAGAGATTCGGTAATTGGCTCCTACGAGCAGTACTTC. Amino acid sequence: CSARDSVIGSYEQYF.

This clonotype showed up just a few times. The chain recombines TRBV3-1 with TRBJ2-3, with 9 bases aligning to TRBD2. CDR3 length: 14 amino acids. Germline loops: CDR1 LGHDT, CDR2 YNNKEL (reference sequence). With 4 bases clipped from V and 1 base from J, the junction kept 0 bases outside the gene matches. The CDR3 DNA reads as TGTGCCAGCAGCCTAGCGGGGGGCACAGATACGCAGTATTTT. This sequence encodes CASSLAGGTDTQYF.

This clonotype was counted between two and nine times. This sequence joins TRBV6-6 and TRBJ2-4; 9 bases fit TRBD1. There are 16 residues in the CDR3. Germline values: CDR1 MNHNY, CDR2 SVGAGI (reference sequence). After removal of 6 bases from V and 5 bases from J, the junction contained 11 bases not matched to a gene. CDR3 DNA: TGTGCCAGCAGAGACAGGGGGGGGGCGACGGAAAACATTCAGTACTTC. It encodes CASRDRGGATENIQYF.

Many counts were recorded for this clonotype. The chain employs TRBV5-1 and TRBJ2-7; 8 nucleotides match TRBD1. Losses at the gene ends were 5 bases for V and 4 bases for J; bases not matched to a gene: 8. The V gene's germline CDR1 is SGHRS and CDR2 YFSETQ. This CDR3 has 14 residues. The CDR3 DNA follows: TGCGCCAGCAGGCCCCGGACAGGGTGGTACGAGCAGTACTTC. Encoded protein: CASRPRTGWYEQYF. Variable domain in full (rest from reference TRBV5-1 and TRBJ2-7): KAGVTQTPRYLIKTRGQQVTLSCSPISGHRSVSWYQQTPGQGLQFLFEYFSETQRNKGNFPGRFSGRQFSNSRSEMNVSTLELGDSALYLCASRPRTGWYEQYFGPGTRLTVT.